These 6 T cell receptor beta chains were all obtained from the same sample, sequenced in a study of shared clonotypes between healthy human individuals. The table came from immunoSEQ multiplex PCR; TCRdb's copy has only in-frame clones and leaves some out. This table has about 480,000 clones, over 60% appearing once. What was sequenced was PBMCs. All receptors come from a woman in her forties in good health. Some clones in this sample may be carry-over from other donors' samples.

The chain joins TRBV27 to TRBJ2-1; TRBD1 matches 10 bases. V shed 4 bases and J 10 bases; nucleotides not matched to a gene: 16. The germline gives CDR1 MNHEY, CDR2 SMNVEV (reference sequence). The CDR3 runs to 17 residues. The CDR3 nucleotides are TGTGCCAGCAGTTGGTCTGGGACAGGGGAGGGTAGCGGAGAGCAGTTCTTC. It specifies CASSWSGTGEGSGEQFF.

This clone was detected only once. The rearrangement joins TRBV6-1 to TRBJ2-2; a possible D gene is TRBD1 (5 bases). CDR1 MNHNS and CDR2 SASEGT come from the germline V gene. This CDR3 region has 13 residues. The V and J ends lost 11 bases and 0 bases respectively, with 10 bases between them. The CDR3 protein is CAVEGANTGELFF. The CDR3 DNA reads TGTGCCGTGGAAGGGGCGAACACCGGGGAGCTGTTTTTT.

This chain's CDR3 is CASSNSANTGELFF. In DNA, the CDR3 is TGTGCCAGCAGTAACAGCGCGAACACCGGGGAGCTGTTTTTT. The genes are TRBV6-4 and TRBJ2-2; D not certain. Trimming left V 5 bases short and J 0 bases short, with 7 bases between. CDR1 is MRHNA and CDR2 is SNTAGT in the germline V gene. The CDR3 has 14 amino acids.

The rearrangement links TRBV28 to TRBJ2-1; TRBD1 agrees at 8 bases. After removal of 6 bases from V and 9 bases from J, the junction contained 7 bases not matched to a gene. Germline V CDR1 and CDR2: MDHEN, SYDVKM. The CDR3 covers 13 residues. CDR3 coding DNA: TGTGCCAGCAGGGGACAGGAGCCCAGTGAGCAGTTCTTC. As protein: CASRGQEPSEQFF.

This sequence joins TRBV7-3 and TRBJ2-5, with TRBD1 identical over 9 bases. Unmatched junction bases numbered 5, after V lost 5 bases and J lost 1 base. The CDR3 length is 15 residues. Germline V gene sequence: CDR1 SGHTA, CDR2 FQGTGA. The CDR3 bases are TGTGCCAGCAGCCGCGGGACAGGGCCCCAAGAGACCCAGTACTTC. Translating it yields CASSRGTGPQETQYF. Complete variable domain (other parts from reference TRBV7-3 and TRBJ2-5): GAGVSQTPSNKVTEKGKYVELRCDPISGHTALYWYRQSLGQGPEFLIYFQGTGAADDSGLPNDRFFAVRPEGSVSTLKIQRTERGDSAVYLCASSRGTGPQETQYFGPGTRLLVL.

This chain joins TRBV5-6 and TRBJ2-3; 7 bases are a match to TRBD2. V lost 3 bases, J lost 3 bases, and 10 bases stayed unmatched. The CDR3 totals 16 residues. CDR1 SGHDT and CDR2 YYEEEE come from the germline V gene. CDR3 DNA: TGTGCCAGCAGCTCCCTCGTGGGCGGGAGTACAGATACGCAGTATTTT. It is translated as CASSSLVGGSTDTQYF.